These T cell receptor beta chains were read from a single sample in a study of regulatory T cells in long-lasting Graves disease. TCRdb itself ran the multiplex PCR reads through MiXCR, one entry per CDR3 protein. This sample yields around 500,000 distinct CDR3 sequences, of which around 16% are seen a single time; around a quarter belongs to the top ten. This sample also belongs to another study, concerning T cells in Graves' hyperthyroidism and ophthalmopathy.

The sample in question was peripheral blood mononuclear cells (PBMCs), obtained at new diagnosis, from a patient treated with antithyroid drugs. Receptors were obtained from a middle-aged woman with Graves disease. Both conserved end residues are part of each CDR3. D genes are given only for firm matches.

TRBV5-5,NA,CASSLGRGFSGANVLTF
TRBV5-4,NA,CAGSLGREYEQYF
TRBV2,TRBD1,CASSRTGGRYGYTF
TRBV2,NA,CASRRQELAYGYTF
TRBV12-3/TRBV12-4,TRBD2,CASSWGGSSYNERFF
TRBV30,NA,CARQPKEVLCNSPLHF
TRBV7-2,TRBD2,CASSPQGLAGPWELFF
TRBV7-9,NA,CASSLEGNNEQFF
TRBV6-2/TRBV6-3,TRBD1,CASSVGTEFSNQPQHF
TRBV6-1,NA,CASSRTGMDQPQHF
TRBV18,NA,CASSPPGGLGRMETQCF
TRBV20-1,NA,CSAREPTAPAWELFF
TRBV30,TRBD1,CATGTGWYNEQFF
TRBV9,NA,CASSPPTGGGSYEQYF
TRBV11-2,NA,CASTVGGFTDTQYF
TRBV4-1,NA,CASSQLGVGQETQYF
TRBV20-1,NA,CSALGGLVAEAFF
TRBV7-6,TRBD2,CASSTVAGGPVGEQFF
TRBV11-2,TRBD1,CASSQQGFGNTIYF
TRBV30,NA,CAWSPWGIRSGANVLTF
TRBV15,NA,CATRPQGGSYNSPLHF
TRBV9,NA,CASSAGDRTPIDHSPLHF